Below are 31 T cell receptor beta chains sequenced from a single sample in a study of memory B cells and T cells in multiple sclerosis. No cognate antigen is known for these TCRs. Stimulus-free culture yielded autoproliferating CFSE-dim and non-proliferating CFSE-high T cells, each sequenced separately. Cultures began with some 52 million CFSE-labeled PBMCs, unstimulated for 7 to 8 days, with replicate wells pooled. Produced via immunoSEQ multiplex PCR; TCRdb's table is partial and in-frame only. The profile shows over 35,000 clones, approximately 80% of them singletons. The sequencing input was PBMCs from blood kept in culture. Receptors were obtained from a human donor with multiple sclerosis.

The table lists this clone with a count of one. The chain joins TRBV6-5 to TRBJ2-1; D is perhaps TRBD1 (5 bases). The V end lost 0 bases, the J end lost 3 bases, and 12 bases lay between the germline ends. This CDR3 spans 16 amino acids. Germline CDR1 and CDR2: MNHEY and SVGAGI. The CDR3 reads CASSYSIGVGYNEQFF. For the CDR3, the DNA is TGTGCCAGCAGTTACTCGATAGGGGTGGGCTACAATGAGCAGTTCTTC.

The CDR3 nucleotides are TGTGCCAGCAGCCATTCCAGGGGGCCCCACGAGCAGTACTTC. It encodes CASSHSRGPHEQYF. The genes are TRBV27 and TRBJ2-7, with 8 nucleotides matching TRBD1. This CDR3 has 14 residues. The V and J ends lost 6 bases and 5 bases, in that order; junction bases with no gene match: 9. CDR1 is MNHEY and CDR2 is SMNVEV in the germline V gene (reference sequence).

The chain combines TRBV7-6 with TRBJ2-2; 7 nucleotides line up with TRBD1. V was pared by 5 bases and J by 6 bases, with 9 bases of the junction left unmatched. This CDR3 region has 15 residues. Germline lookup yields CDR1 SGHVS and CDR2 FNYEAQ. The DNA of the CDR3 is TGTGCCAGCAGCCCCAACAGGGGCCAGTCCGGGGAGCTGTTTTTT. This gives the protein CASSPNRGQSGELFF.

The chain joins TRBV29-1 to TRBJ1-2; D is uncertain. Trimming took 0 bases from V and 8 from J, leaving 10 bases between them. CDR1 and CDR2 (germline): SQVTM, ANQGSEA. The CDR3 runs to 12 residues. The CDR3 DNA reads TGCAGCGTTGAAGAAAATGGTGAGGGCTACACCTTC. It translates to CSVEENGEGYTF.

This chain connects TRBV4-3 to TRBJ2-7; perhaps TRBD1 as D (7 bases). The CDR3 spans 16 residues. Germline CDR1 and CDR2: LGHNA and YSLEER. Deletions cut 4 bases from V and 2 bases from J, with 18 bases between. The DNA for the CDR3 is TGCGCCAGCAGCCTAGGGGGGACAGTGAGGCCCTACGAGCAGTACTTC. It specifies CASSLGGTVRPYEQYF.

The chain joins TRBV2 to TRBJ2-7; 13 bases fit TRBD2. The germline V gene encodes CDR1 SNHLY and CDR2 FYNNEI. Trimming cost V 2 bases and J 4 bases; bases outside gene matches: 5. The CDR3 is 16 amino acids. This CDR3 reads CASSERLGLAGYEQYF. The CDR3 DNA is TGTGCCAGCAGTGAAAGGCTGGGACTAGCGGGATACGAGCAGTACTTC.

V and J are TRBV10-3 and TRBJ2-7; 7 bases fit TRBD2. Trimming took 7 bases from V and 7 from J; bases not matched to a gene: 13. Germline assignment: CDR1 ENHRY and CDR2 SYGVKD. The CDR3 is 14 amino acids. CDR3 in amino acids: CAINSPGLTGEQYF. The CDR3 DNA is TGTGCCATCAACTCACCGGGACTAACCGGGGAGCAGTACTTC.

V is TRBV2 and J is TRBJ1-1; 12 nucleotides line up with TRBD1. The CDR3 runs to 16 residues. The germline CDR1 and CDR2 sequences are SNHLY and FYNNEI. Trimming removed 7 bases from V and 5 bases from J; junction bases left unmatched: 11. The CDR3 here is CASTVEGQGARTEAFF. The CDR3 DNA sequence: TGTGCCAGCACTGTGGAGGGACAGGGGGCGAGAACTGAAGCTTTCTTT.

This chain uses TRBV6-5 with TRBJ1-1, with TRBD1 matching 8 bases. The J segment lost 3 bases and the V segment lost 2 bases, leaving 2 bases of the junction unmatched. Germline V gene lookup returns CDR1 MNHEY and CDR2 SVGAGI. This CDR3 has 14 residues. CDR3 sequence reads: CASSYTTGDTEAFF. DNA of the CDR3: TGTGCCAGCAGTTACACGACAGGGGACACTGAAGCTTTCTTT.

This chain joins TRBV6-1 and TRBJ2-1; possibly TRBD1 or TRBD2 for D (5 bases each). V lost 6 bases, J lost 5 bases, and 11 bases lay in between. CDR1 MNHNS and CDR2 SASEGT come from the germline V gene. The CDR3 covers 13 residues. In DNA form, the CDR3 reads TGTGCCAGCAGCTCCGGGACCCACAATGAGCAGTTCTTC. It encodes CASSSGTHNEQFF.

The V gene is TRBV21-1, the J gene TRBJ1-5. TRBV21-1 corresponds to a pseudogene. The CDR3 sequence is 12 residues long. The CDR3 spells CAGNQGNQPQHF. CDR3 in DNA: TGTGCCGGGAACCAGGGCAATCAGCCCCAGCATTTT.

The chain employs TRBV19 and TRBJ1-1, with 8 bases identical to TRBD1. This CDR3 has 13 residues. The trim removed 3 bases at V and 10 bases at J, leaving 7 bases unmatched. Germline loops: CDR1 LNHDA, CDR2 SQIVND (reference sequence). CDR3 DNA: TGTGCCAGTAGTATTTGGCAGGGGGCAACAGCTTTCTTT. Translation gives CASSIWQGATAFF. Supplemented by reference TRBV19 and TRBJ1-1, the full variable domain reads DGGITQSPKYLFRKEGQNVTLSCEQNLNHDAMYWYRQDPGQGLRLIYYSQIVNDFQKGDIAEGYSVSREKKESFPLTVTSAQKNPTAFYLCASSIWQGATAFFGQGTRLTVV.

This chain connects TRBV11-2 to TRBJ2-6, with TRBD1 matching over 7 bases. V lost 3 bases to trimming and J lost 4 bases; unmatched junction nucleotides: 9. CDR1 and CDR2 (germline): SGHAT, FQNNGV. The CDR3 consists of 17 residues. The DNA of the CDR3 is TGTGCCAGCAGCTTGACCAGGGGGATCTCCGGGGCCAACGTCCTGACTTTC. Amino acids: CASSLTRGISGANVLTF.

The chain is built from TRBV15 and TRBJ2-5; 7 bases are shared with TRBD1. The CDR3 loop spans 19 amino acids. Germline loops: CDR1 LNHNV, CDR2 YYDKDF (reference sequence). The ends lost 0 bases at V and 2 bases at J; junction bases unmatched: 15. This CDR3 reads CATSRDRKGFNRGQETQYF. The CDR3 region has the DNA TGTGCCACCAGCAGAGATCGGAAGGGATTTAACAGGGGTCAAGAGACCCAGTACTTC.

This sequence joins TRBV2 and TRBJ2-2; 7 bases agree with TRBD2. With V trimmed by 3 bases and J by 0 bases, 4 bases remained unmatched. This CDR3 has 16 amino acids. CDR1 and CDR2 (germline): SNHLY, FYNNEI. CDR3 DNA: TGTGCCAGCAGTGATGTCCGGGGGGCGAACACCGGGGAGCTGTTTTTT. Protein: CASSDVRGANTGELFF.

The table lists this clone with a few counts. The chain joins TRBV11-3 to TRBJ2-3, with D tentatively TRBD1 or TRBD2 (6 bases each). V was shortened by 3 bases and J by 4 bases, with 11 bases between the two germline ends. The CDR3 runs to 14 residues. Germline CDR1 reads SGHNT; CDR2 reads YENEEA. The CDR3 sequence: CASSFGGPPDTQYF. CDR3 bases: TGTGCCAGCAGCTTTGGGGGGCCGCCAGATACGCAGTATTTT.

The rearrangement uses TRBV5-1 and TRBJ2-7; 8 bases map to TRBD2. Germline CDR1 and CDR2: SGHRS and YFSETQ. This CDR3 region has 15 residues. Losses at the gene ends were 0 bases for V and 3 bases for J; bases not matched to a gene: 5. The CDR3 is CASSLDRSGGYEQYF. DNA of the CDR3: TGCGCCAGCAGCTTGGACCGCAGCGGGGGCTACGAGCAGTACTTC.

CDR3 loop: CASSLGTGRETQYF. The CDR3 region has the DNA TGCGCCAGCAGCTTGGGGACAGGGAGAGAGACCCAGTACTTC. The J gene is TRBJ2-5, the V gene TRBV5-1; 8 bases are a match to TRBD1. The CDR3 spans 14 residues. CDR1 is SGHRS and CDR2 is YFSETQ in the germline V gene. The trim removed 0 bases at V and 4 bases at J, leaving 2 bases unmatched.

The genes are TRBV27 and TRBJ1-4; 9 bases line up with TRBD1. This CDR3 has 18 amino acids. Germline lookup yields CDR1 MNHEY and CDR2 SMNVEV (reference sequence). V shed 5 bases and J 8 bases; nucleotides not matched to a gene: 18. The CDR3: CASSRTGAPFGSEEKLFF. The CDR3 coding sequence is TGTGCCAGCAGTAGGACAGGGGCTCCCTTCGGGAGTGAAGAAAAACTGTTTTTT. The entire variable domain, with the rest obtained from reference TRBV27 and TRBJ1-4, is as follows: EAQVTQNPRYLITVTGKKLTVTCSQNMNHEYMSWYRQDPGLGLRQIYYSMNVEVTDKGDVPEGYKVSRKEKRNFPLILESPSPNQTSLYFCASSRTGAPFGSEEKLFFGSGTQLSVL.

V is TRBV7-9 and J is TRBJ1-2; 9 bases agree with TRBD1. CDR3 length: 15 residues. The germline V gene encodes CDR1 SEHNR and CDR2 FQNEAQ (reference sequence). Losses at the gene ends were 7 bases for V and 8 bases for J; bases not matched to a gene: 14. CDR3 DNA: TGTGCCAGCACCCAGGCGGACAGGGGAGGGTTAGGCTACACCTTC. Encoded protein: CASTQADRGGLGYTF.

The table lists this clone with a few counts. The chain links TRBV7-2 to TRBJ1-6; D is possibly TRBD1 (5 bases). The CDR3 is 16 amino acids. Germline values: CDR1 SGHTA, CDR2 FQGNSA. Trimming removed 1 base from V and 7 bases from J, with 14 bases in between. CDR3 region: CASSLVWQGGNSPLHF. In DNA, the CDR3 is TGTGCCAGCAGCTTAGTATGGCAGGGCGGCAATTCACCCCTCCACTTT. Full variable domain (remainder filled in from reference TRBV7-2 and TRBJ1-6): GAGVSQSPSNKVTEKGKDVELRCDPISGHTALYWYRQSLGQGLEFLIYFQGNSAPDKSGLPSDRFSAERTGGSVSTLTIQRTQQEDSAVYLCASSLVWQGGNSPLHFGNGTRLTVT.

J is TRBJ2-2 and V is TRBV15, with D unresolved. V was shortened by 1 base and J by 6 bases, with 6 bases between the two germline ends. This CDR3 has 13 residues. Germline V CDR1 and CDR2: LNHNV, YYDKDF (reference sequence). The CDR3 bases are TGTGCCACCAGCAGAGTTCGGGCCGGGGAGCTGTTTTTT. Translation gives CATSRVRAGELFF.

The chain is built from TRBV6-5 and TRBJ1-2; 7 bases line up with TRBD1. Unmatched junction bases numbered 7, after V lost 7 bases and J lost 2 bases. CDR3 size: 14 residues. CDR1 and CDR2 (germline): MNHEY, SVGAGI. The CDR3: CASNPGQENYGYTF. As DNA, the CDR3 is TGTGCCAGCAACCCTGGACAGGAGAACTATGGCTACACCTTC.

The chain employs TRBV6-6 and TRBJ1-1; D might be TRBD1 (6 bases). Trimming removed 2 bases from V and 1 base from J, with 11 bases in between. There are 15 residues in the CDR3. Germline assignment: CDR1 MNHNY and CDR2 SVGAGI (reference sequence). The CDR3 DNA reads TGTGCCAGCAGTTACAAACCGACAGGGAACACTGAAGCTTTCTTT. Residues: CASSYKPTGNTEAFF.

CDR3 bases: TGCGCCAGCAGACAAACCGGGGACTACGAGCAGTACTTC. This translates into CASRQTGDYEQYF. This sequence joins TRBV4-1 and TRBJ2-7; TRBD2 might be the D (5 bases). Germline-derived CDR1 and CDR2 are MGHRA and YSYEKL. CDR3 size: 13 residues. V lost 6 bases and J lost 3, with 12 bases in between.

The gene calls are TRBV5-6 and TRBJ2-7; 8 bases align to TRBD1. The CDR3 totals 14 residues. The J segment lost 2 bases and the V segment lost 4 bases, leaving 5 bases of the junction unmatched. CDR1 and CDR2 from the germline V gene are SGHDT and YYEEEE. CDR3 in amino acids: CASSTSGGAYEQYF. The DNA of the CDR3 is TGTGCCAGCAGCACATCAGGGGGCGCCTACGAGCAGTACTTC.

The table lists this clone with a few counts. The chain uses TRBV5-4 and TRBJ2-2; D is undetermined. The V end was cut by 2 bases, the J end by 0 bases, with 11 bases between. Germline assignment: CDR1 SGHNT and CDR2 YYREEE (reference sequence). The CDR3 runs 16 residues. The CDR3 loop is CASSFQRQSNTGELFF. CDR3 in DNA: TGTGCCAGCAGCTTTCAGAGGCAGTCGAACACCGGGGAGCTGTTTTTT.

DNA of the CDR3: TGTGCCAGCAGTTACCAGGGACGACTCTACGAGCAGTACTTC. This sequence encodes CASSYQGRLYEQYF. The chain has TRBV6-5 and TRBJ2-7; D tentatively fits TRBD1 or TRBD2 (5 bases each). CDR1 MNHEY and CDR2 SVGAGI come from the germline V gene. Between the trimmed V and J ends, which lost 2 bases and 3 bases, there was a span of 11 bases. The CDR3 is 14 residues long.

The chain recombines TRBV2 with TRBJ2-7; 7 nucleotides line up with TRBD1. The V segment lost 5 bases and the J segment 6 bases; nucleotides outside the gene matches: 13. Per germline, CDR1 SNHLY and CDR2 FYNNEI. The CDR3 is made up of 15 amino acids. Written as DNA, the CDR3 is TGTGCCAGCAGTTCCCAAGGGGACAGTTCGGTCGAGCAGTACTTC. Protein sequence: CASSSQGDSSVEQYF.

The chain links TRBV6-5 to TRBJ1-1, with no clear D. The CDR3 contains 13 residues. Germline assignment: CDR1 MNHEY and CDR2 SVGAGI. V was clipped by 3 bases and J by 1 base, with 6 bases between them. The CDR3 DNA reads TGTGCCAGCAGTTATAAAGGGAACACTGAAGCTTTCTTT. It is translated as CASSYKGNTEAFF.

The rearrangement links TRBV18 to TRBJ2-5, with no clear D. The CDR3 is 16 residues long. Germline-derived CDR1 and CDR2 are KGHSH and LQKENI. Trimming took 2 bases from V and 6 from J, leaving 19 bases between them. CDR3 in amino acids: CASSPRSGSNGKTQYF. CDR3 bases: TGTGCCAGCTCACCAAGATCGGGCAGCAATGGGAAGACCCAGTACTTC. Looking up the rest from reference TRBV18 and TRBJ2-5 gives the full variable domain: NAGVMQNPRHLVRRRGQEARLRCSPMKGHSHVYWYRQLPEEGLKFMVYLQKENIIDESGMPKERFSAEFPKEGPSILRIQQVVRGDSAAYFCASSPRSGSNGKTQYFGPGTRLLVL.